This TCR beta chain was sequenced during a study of regulatory dendritic cells for organ transplantation. Turning to this clone: Antigen specificity is unknown.

The assay was immunoSEQ multiplex PCR, and TCRdb's table has in-frame clones only and misses some. The table includes about 7,100 clones, about 70% detected once. CFSE-labeled sorted T cells met regulatory or mature dendritic cells for less than 6 days. Naive CD45RA+ and memory CD45RO+ CD4+ or CD8+ T cells were FACS-sorted. Germline CDR1 LNHNV, CDR2 YYDKDF (reference sequence). Trimming left V 3 bases short and J 2 bases short, with 13 bases between. The CDR3 consists of 15 residues. The rearrangement uses TRBV15 and TRBJ2-5; tentative D call: TRBD2 (5 bases). The source material was memory CD4+ T cells from blood cultured with dendritic cells. Indicated subset: CD45RO+ memory T cells. The TCR was taken from a human donor in good health. This CDR3 is CATSSPGRPQETQYF. The CDR3 nucleotides are TGTGCCACCAGCAGTCCGGGAAGACCACAAGAGACCCAGTACTTC.